This is a list of T cell receptor beta chains from one sample in a study of shared clonotypes between healthy human individuals. Only in-frame clones appear in the TCRdb table, and some are missing; sequencing was by immunoSEQ multiplex PCR. The sample has about 2.1 million clones, approximately 94% seen once; the top ten hold around 1.7%. The specimen sequenced was naive CD8+ T cells from PBMCs. The source of these receptors is a man aged 18 to 30 in good health. Some clones in this sample may be carry-over from other donors' samples. CDR3s include the opening cysteine and the closing phenylalanine or tryptophan. Each record gives: J gene, D gene, V gene, clone size, CDR3 DNA, CDR3 protein. A D gene is named only where the DNA matches it firmly. The size field is filled for only some rows; it gives once, few, many or a size class.

TRBJ2-7 | NA | TRBV25-1 | NA | TGTGCCAGCAGTGATGTGAGAATTCCCTACGAGCAGTACTTC | CASSDVRIPYEQYF
TRBJ1-1 | NA | TRBV7-3 | NA | TGTGCCAGCAGCCTGACAGGAGCCTTGAACACTGAAGCTTTCTTT | CASSLTGALNTEAFF
TRBJ2-1 | NA | TRBV7-6 | NA | TGTGCCAGCAGCCTATCTACTAGAAGGGTAGGCGGTGAGCAGTTCTTC | CASSLSTRRVGGEQFF
TRBJ2-7 | NA | TRBV9 | NA | TGTGCCAGCAGCGCGACAGTCGGATCCTACGAGCAGTACTTC | CASSATVGSYEQYF
TRBJ2-7 | NA | TRBV5-4 | NA | TGTGCCAGCAGTTCACCTCGTGGGCAGTACTTC | CASSSPRGQYF
TRBJ2-1 | NA | TRBV5-6 | NA | TGTGCCAGCAGCTTGGTGCTGGCGGGCCCCCGGAATGAGCAGTTCTTC | CASSLVLAGPRNEQFF
TRBJ2-1 | NA | TRBV11-3 | NA | TGTGCCAGCAGCTCTCAGGGTAGGGGACTTAGGGGATACAATGAGCAGTTCTTC | CASSSQGRGLRGYNEQFF
TRBJ2-3 | TRBD1 | TRBV10-3 | NA | TGTGCCATCCGACAGGGGGCAGGCACAGATACGCAGTATTTT | CAIRQGAGTDTQYF
TRBJ2-1 | TRBD1 | TRBV7-9 | NA | TGTGCCAGCAGTACCCAGAACAGGGGAAATGAGCAGTTCTTC | CASSTQNRGNEQFF
TRBJ1-5 | NA | TRBV28 | NA | TGTGCCAGCCAAGGTTCACAGGCGAAAGGATATAGCAATCAGCCCCAGCATTTT | CASQGSQAKGYSNQPQHF
TRBJ2-7 | TRBD2 | TRBV7-9 | NA | TGTGCCAGCAGCCGACTAGCGGGAGTCGTCAACGAGCAGTACTTC | CASSRLAGVVNEQYF
TRBJ2-7 | TRBD1 | TRBV9 | NA | TGTGCCAGCAGCGTAGGAGGGGGCTCCTTCTACGAGCAGTACTTC | CASSVGGGSFYEQYF
TRBJ2-7 | NA | TRBV5-1 | NA | TGCGCCAGCAGCTGGGGGAGCGGTGCAAACTACGAGCAGTACTTC | CASSWGSGANYEQYF
TRBJ1-2 | TRBD1 | TRBV7-3 | NA | TGTGCCAGCAGCTTCGGGGCCGCAGGGGGCTATGGCTACACCTTC | CASSFGAAGGYGYTF
TRBJ2-1 | NA | TRBV19 | NA | TGTGCCAGTAGTATAGAGGGCTCGGGGTCCTACAATGAGCAGTTCTTC | CASSIEGSGSYNEQFF
TRBJ2-1 | NA | TRBV28 | NA | TGTGCCAGCAGTTCCCCGAAAACCTACAATGAGCAGTTCTTC | CASSSPKTYNEQFF
TRBJ2-7 | NA | TRBV4-1 | NA | TGCGCCAGCAGCCAAGAAGACAGGTTCTACGAGCAGTACTTC | CASSQEDRFYEQYF
TRBJ2-1 | TRBD2 | TRBV30 | NA | TGTGCCTGGTTCGGGACTAGCGGGAGCGACTCCTACAATGAGCAGTTCTTC | CAWFGTSGSDSYNEQFF
TRBJ2-5 | NA | TRBV27 | NA | TGTGCCAGCAGTGGGCTAGACCGAGAGACCCAGTACTTC | CASSGLDRETQYF
TRBJ2-1 | NA | TRBV19 | once | TGTGCCAGTAGTATTCATCAAGAGCAGTTCTTC | CASSIHQEQFF
TRBJ2-1 | TRBD2 | TRBV7-3 | NA | TGTGCCAGCAGCCCACTCAGGGTTGGACTAGCCAACAATGAGCAGTTCTTC | CASSPLRVGLANNEQFF
TRBJ2-7 | TRBD2 | TRBV4-1 | NA | TGCGCCAGCAGCCAAGATGGGAGGGCTAGCGGGACCTACGAGCAGTACTTC | CASSQDGRASGTYEQYF
TRBJ1-2 | NA | TRBV7-9 | NA | TGTGCCAGCACCTTCTCGGGGGGAATGGATGGCTACACCTTC | CASTFSGGMDGYTF
TRBJ2-6 | NA | TRBV28 | NA | TGTGCCAGCAACAGGGCTGGGGCCAACGTCCTGACTTTC | CASNRAGANVLTF
TRBJ2-1 | NA | TRBV27 | NA | TGTGCCAGCAGTTGGAGTGTGTACAATGAGCAGTTCTTC | CASSWSVYNEQFF
TRBJ2-5 | NA | TRBV28 | NA | TGTGCCAGCAGTTCCACCAGGGGACTCCAAGAGACCCAGTACTTC | CASSSTRGLQETQYF
TRBJ1-4 | NA | TRBV7-9 | NA | TGTGCCAGCAGCTTACGGGAAGGGGTTGAAAAACTGTTTTTT | CASSLREGVEKLFF
TRBJ1-4 | NA | TRBV28 | NA | TGTGCCAGCAGTTTAGTCAAGGGTAATGAAAAACTGTTTTTT | CASSLVKGNEKLFF
TRBJ2-2 | TRBD1 | TRBV5-4 | NA | TGTGCCAGCAGTTGGGACAGGTATGGGAGTAACACCGGGGAGCTGTTTTTT | CASSWDRYGSNTGELFF
TRBJ2-3 | NA | TRBV7-9 | NA | TGTGCCAGCAGCTTAGATCCACAGGGCGAAATTACAGATACGCAGTATTTT | CASSLDPQGEITDTQYF
TRBJ2-7 | NA | TRBV9 | NA | TGTGCCAGCAGCGTAGGCCTATACTCCTACGAGCAGTACTTC | CASSVGLYSYEQYF
TRBJ2-7 | NA | TRBV7-9 | NA | TGTGCCAGCAGCCCGGCGCTTGGGGTCTACGAGCAGTACTTC | CASSPALGVYEQYF
TRBJ1-4 | NA | TRBV2 | NA | TGTGCCGGTTGGGCATTTCAGGGTGCTAATGAAAAACTGTTTTTT | CAGWAFQGANEKLFF
TRBJ2-7 | NA | TRBV19 | NA | TGTGCCAGTAGTGCCGGGGGCAGCTCCTACGAGCAGTACTTC | CASSAGGSSYEQYF
TRBJ1-5 | NA | TRBV19 | once | TGTGCCAGTAGTATATCCCTCTTGGAAGGGAAGTATCAGCCCCAGCATTTT | CASSISLLEGKYQPQHF
TRBJ2-3 | NA | TRBV27 | NA | TGTGCCAGCAGTACGAGGACAGTCCGAAGGGACACAGATACGCAGTATTTT | CASSTRTVRRDTDTQYF
TRBJ1-2 | NA | TRBV25-1 | few | TGTGCCAGCAGAATAAATCGAAGCGGCTACACCTTC | CASRINRSGYTF
TRBJ2-7 | NA | TRBV27 | NA | TGTGCCAGCAGGTTCGGGTACGAGCAGTACTTC | CASRFGYEQYF
TRBJ1-1 | NA | TRBV27 | NA | TGTGCCAGCAGTTTAATGTTCGCCACTGAAGCTTTCTTT | CASSLMFATEAFF
TRBJ2-3 | NA | TRBV5-5 | NA | TGTGCCAGCAGCTTGGCATCGCAGGATACGCAGTATTTT | CASSLASQDTQYF
TRBJ1-2 | TRBD1 | TRBV28 | NA | TGTGCCAGCAGTTTCCACAGGGGGCTGATCTATGGCTACACCTTC | CASSFHRGLIYGYTF
TRBJ2-1 | NA | TRBV5-8 | NA | TGTGCCAGCAGCCCGGACCTTATCTCCTACAATGAGCAGTTCTTC | CASSPDLISYNEQFF
TRBJ1-1 | NA | TRBV4-3 | NA | TGCGCCAGCAGCCACCTTGGGCTCTCTTCTGAAGCTTTCTTT | CASSHLGLSSEAFF
TRBJ1-1 | NA | TRBV6-1 | few | TGTGCCAGCAGTGTCTCACAGTTGAACACTGAAGCTTTCTTT | CASSVSQLNTEAFF
TRBJ2-1 | NA | TRBV11-2 | NA | TGTGCCAGCAGCTTAGTCTTTGGGGACCCCCTCCATGAGCAGTTCTTC | CASSLVFGDPLHEQFF